The 12 T cell receptor beta chains given below trace back to one sample, sequenced in a study of cytomegalovirus exposure and HLA in healthy donors. A multiplex PCR was run with 60 Vbeta primers and 13 Jbeta primers. The method was immunoSEQ multiplex PCR; TCRdb's version includes in-frame clones alone and lacks a portion of them. The sample has some 160,000 clones; roughly 83% are singletons. Sequencing was done on a sample of PBMCs. The source is a woman under 30 in good health and CMV-seronegative.

About this clone itself: The junction departs from the called germline gene at one end, perhaps through a read error. This rearrangement joins TRBV7-9 to TRBJ2-5; D ambiguous. Germline-derived CDR1 and CDR2 are SEHNR and FQNEAQ (reference sequence). This CDR3 has 13 residues. CDR3 sequence reads: CSSSLGAIETQYF. In DNA form, the CDR3 reads TGTTCCAGCAGCTTAGGAGCGATAGAGACCCAGTACTTC.

The rearrangement links TRBV19 to TRBJ2-3, with 7 bases that match TRBD1. The CDR3 is 16 residues long. V lost 6 bases, J lost 6 bases, and 15 bases stayed unmatched. Germline CDR1 reads LNHDA; CDR2 reads SQIVND (reference sequence). This CDR3 is CASSLQGPHAGDTQYF. The CDR3 coding sequence is TGTGCCAGTAGCCTACAGGGGCCGCATGCAGGGGATACGCAGTATTTT.

In its sample, this clone was seen a few times. V gene TRBV7-8 combines with J gene TRBJ2-3, with TRBD1 as a possible D gene (6 bases). The germline V and J ends were trimmed by 4 bases and 6 bases, with 14 bases remaining between them. The germline V gene has CDR1 SGHVS and CDR2 FQNEAQ. CDR3 length equals 14 residues. DNA for the CDR3: TGTGCCAGCAGCTCTACGGGACATTCTGATACGCAGTATTTT. Residues: CASSSTGHSDTQYF.

The rearrangement links TRBV28 to TRBJ2-2; a possible D gene is TRBD1 (5 bases). Germline V gives CDR1 MDHEN, CDR2 SYDVKM. The CDR3 covers 16 residues. The V gene lost 2 bases and the J gene lost 7 bases, with 17 bases spanning the gap. The CDR3 DNA reads as TGTGCCAGCAGTTTAGGTTCCCCAGGGTTTCGCGGGGAGCTGTTTTTT. Translating gives CASSLGSPGFRGELFF.

The chain has TRBV4-2 and TRBJ2-2; 14 nucleotides line up with TRBD2. CDR3 length: 16 amino acids. With V trimmed by 4 bases and J by 7 bases, 5 bases remained unmatched. From germline, CDR1 is LGHNA and CDR2 YNFKEQ. The CDR3 bases are TGTGCCAGCAGCCTAGGGACTAGCGGGGGTTACGGGGAGCTGTTTTTT. This gives the protein CASSLGTSGGYGELFF.

This clone was counted between two and nine times. The J gene is TRBJ1-2, the V gene TRBV5-1; possibly TRBD1 for D (5 bases). The CDR3 length is 14 residues. Trimming cost V 5 bases and J 7 bases, with 18 bases left between them. Looked up from germline, CDR1 is SGHRS and CDR2 is YFSETQ. The CDR3 sequence: CASSRGDGLGGYTF. CDR3 in DNA: TGCGCCAGCAGTCGGGGGGACGGCCTGGGTGGCTACACCTTC.

The chain has TRBV5-1 and TRBJ1-4; the D is unclear. Looked up from germline, CDR1 is SGHRS and CDR2 is YFSETQ. V shed 3 bases and J shed 10 bases, with 19 bases lying between them. The length of the CDR3 is 15 residues. CDR3 coding DNA: TGCGCCAGCAGCTCGGGGAGGCGGGGAGATGGAAAACTGTTTTTT. It is translated as CASSSGRRGDGKLFF. The full variable domain, its missing parts supplied by reference TRBV5-1 and TRBJ1-4, is KAGVTQTPRYLIKTRGQQVTLSCSPISGHRSVSWYQQTPGQGLQFLFEYFSETQRNKGNFPGRFSGRQFSNSRSEMNVSTLELGDSALYLCASSSGRRGDGKLFFGSGTQLSVL.

The rearrangement uses TRBV27 and TRBJ2-5, with no clear D. The CDR3 extends over 14 amino acids. With 5 bases removed from V and 1 base from J, the gap between germline ends came to 11 bases. Germline V lookup: CDR1 MNHEY, CDR2 SMNVEV (reference sequence). Written as DNA, the CDR3 is TGTGCCAGCAGTCCTACCCCCCGCCAAGAGACCCAGTACTTC. It is translated as CASSPTPRQETQYF.

This clone is a singleton in its sample. CDR3 region: CASSQIHADRGSGYTF. The CDR3 DNA reads TGTGCCAGCAGCCAAATTCACGCGGACAGGGGCTCTGGCTACACCTTC. The rearrangement uses TRBV14 and TRBJ1-2, with TRBD1 identical over 9 bases. Germline V CDR1 and CDR2: SGHDN, FVKESK. The ends lost 2 bases at V and 7 bases at J; junction bases unmatched: 11. This CDR3 is 16 amino acids long.

J is TRBJ1-1 and V is TRBV4-1; tentative D call: TRBD1 (5 bases). Germline V gives CDR1 MGHRA, CDR2 YSYEKL. V was cut by 0 bases and J by 6 bases, with 17 bases left in between. The CDR3 extends over 16 amino acids. CDR3: CASSQETQSARAEAFF. CDR3 in DNA: TGCGCCAGCAGCCAAGAAACGCAGTCGGCCAGGGCTGAAGCTTTCTTT.

The rearrangement joins TRBV11-2 to TRBJ2-7, with 12 bases identical to TRBD1. Germline V CDR1 and CDR2: SGHAT, FQNNGV. Trimming took 5 bases from V and 4 from J; bases not matched to a gene: 6. The CDR3 spans 15 residues. CDR3 DNA: TGTGCCAGCAGCCATCCGGGACAGGGGGCTTACGAGCAGTACTTC. Translation gives CASSHPGQGAYEQYF.

The rearrangement links TRBV6-5 to TRBJ1-1; D unclear. This CDR3 region has 15 residues. V was pared by 4 bases and J by 0 bases, with 12 bases between. Germline-derived CDR1 and CDR2 are MNHEY and SVGAGI. The CDR3 DNA sequence: TGTGCCAGCAGTTCTAGACGACGGGTGAACACTGAAGCTTTCTTT. This sequence encodes CASSSRRRVNTEAFF.